A single T cell receptor (beta chain) is shown here with its context. These data belong to a study of shared clonotypes between healthy human individuals. Germline V gene lookup returns CDR1 SGHTA and CDR2 FQGNSA. The CDR3 totals 13 residues. V was trimmed by 8 bases and J by 5 bases, leaving 13 bases between them. Clones were read by immunoSEQ multiplex PCR, and TCRdb kept only the in-frame ones, dropping some. Of fewer than 3 million clones in the sample, roughly 90% were seen once. The TCR originated in a man aged 18 to 35 in good health. Some clones in this sample may be carry-over from other donors' samples. Sequencing was performed on naive CD4+ T cells from PBMCs. This sample's subset: CD45RA+ positively selected. This sequence joins TRBV7-2 and TRBJ1-5; weak D call: TRBD1 (5 bases). DNA for the CDR3: TGTGCCAGCGGAATTAGAGGGGATCAGCCCCAGCATTTT. It is translated as CASGIRGDQPQHF.